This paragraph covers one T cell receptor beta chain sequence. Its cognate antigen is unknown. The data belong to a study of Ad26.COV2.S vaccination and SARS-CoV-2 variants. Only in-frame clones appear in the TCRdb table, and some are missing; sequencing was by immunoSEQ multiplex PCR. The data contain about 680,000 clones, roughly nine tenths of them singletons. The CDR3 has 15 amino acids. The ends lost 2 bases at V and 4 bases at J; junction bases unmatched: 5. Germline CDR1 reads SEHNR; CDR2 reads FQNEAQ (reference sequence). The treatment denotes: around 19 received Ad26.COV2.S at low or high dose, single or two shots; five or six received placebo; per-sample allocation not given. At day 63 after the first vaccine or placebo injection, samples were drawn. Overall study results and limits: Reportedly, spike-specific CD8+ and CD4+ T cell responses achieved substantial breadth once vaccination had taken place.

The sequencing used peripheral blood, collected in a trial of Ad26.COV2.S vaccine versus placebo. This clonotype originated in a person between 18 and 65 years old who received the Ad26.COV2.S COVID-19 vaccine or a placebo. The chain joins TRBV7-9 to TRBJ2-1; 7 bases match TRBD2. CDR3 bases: TGTGCCAGCAGCTTAACTAGCGCAGGGTACAATGAGCAGTTCTTC. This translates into CASSLTSAGYNEQFF.